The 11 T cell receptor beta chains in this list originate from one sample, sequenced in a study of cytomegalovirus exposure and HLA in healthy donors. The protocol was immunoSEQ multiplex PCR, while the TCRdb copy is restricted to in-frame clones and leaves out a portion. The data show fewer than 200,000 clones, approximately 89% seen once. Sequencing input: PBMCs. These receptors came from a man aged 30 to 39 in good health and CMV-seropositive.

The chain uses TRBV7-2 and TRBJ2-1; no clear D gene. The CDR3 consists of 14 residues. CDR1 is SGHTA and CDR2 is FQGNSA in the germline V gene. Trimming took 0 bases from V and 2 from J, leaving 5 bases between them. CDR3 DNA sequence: TGTGCCAGCAGCTTAGCCTATGCCTACAATGAGCAGTTCTTC. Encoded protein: CASSLAYAYNEQFF.

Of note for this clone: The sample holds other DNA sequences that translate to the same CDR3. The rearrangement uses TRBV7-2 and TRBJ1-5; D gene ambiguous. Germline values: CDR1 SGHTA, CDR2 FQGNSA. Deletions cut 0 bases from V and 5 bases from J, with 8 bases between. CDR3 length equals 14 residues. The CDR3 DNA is TGTGCCAGCAGCTTAGCGCTCGGCTATCAGCCCCAGCATTTT. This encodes CASSLALGYQPQHF.

CDR3 in amino acids: CASSFGVVGGYTF. The CDR3 bases are TGTGCCAGCAGCTTCGGAGTTGTAGGGGGCTACACCTTC. V gene TRBV7-2 combines with J gene TRBJ1-2; D gene ambiguous. CDR3 length: 13 residues. The ends were cut back, 3 bases at V and 8 bases at J, with 13 bases in the middle. Germline V gene lookup returns CDR1 SGHTA and CDR2 FQGNSA.

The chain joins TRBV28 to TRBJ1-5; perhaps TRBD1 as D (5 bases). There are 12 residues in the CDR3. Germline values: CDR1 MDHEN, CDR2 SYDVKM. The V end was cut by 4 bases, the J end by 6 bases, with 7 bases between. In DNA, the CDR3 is TGTGCCAGCAGTTCAGGGATTCAGCCCCAGCATTTT. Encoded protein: CASSSGIQPQHF.

The DNA for the CDR3 is TGCGCCAGCAGCCCGGGCAGAGTCAATCAGCCCCAGCATTTT. Translating it yields CASSPGRVNQPQHF. The gene calls are TRBV4-3 and TRBJ1-5, with D uncertain. The CDR3 runs to 14 residues. Germline assignment: CDR1 LGHNA and CDR2 YSLEER. V was trimmed by 4 bases and J by 3 bases, leaving 10 bases between them.

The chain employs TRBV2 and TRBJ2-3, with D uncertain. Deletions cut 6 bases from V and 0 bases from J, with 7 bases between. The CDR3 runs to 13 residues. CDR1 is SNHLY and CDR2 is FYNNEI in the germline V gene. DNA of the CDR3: TGTGCCAGCAGGGGGTCAAGCACAGATACGCAGTATTTT. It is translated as CASRGSSTDTQYF.

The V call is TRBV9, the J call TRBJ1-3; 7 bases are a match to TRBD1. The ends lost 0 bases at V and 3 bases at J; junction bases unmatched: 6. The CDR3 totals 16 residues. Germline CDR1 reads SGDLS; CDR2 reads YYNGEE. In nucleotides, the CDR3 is TGTGCCAGCAGCGTAGAGGTCAGGGGGAATGGAAACACCATATATTTT. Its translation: CASSVEVRGNGNTIYF.

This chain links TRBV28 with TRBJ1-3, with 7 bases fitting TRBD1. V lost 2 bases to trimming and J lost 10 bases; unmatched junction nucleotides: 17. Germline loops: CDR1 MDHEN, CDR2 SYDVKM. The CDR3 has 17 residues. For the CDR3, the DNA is TGTGCCAGCAGTTTAACCTTGCGGGACAGACGGGGAGGGACCATATATTTT. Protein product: CASSLTLRDRRGGTIYF.

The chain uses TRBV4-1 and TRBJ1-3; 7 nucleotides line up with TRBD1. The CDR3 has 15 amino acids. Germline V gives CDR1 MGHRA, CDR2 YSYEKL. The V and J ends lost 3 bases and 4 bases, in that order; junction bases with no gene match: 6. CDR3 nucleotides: TGCGCCAGCAGCCACGACTGGGGACAGGGAAACACCATATATTTT. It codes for CASSHDWGQGNTIYF.

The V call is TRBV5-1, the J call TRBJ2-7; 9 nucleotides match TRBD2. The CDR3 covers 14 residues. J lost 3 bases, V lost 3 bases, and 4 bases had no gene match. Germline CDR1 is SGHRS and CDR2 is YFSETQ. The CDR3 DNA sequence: TGCGCCAGCAGCTGGCGGGGGGGGAACTACGAGCAGTACTTC. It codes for CASSWRGGNYEQYF.

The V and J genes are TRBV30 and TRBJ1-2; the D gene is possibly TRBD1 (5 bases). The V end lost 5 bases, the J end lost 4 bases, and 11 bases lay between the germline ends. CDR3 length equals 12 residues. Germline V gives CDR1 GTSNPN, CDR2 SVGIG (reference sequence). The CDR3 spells CAWGQGGYGYTF. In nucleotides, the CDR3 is TGTGCCTGGGGCCAGGGCGGCTATGGCTACACCTTC.